The 17 T cell receptor beta chains given below trace back to one sample, sequenced in a study of cytotoxic CD8 clonotypes in ibrutinib-treated CLL (dated by TCRdb to the early 2020s). The method behind the library was the immunoSEQ multiplex PCR assay. Not all clones reach the TCRdb copy of this immuneACCESS table, which keeps in-frame sequences only. Checked studies attribute under half of the gap to unresolved V genes and leave the rest unexplained. Here the sample has about 270,000 clones; roughly 76% occur a single time. The ten largest clones add up to roughly 5% of the sample. Reading the label with the study, this specimen's time point is: progressive disease on ibrutinib. Source: PBMCs, taken at disease progression, from a patient treated with ibrutinib. The receptors derive from a human donor with chronic lymphocytic leukemia.

The rearrangement joins TRBV7-2 to TRBJ2-1; 8 bases line up with TRBD2. Germline loops: CDR1 SGHTA, CDR2 FQGNSA. The V segment lost 1 base and the J segment 4 bases; nucleotides outside the gene matches: 9. This CDR3 has 17 amino acids. CDR3 sequence reads: CASSLVGVGRGYNEQFF. CDR3 nucleotides: TGTGCCAGCAGCTTAGTAGGGGTCGGGAGGGGATACAATGAGCAGTTCTTC.

The chain carries TRBV7-9 and TRBJ2-3; no clear D gene. The V gene's germline CDR1 is SEHNR and CDR2 FQNEAQ (reference sequence). V shed 4 bases and J shed 2 bases, with 10 bases lying between them. The CDR3 has 14 residues. CDR3 DNA: TGTGCCAGCAGCTGGAGAAGAATCACAGATACGCAGTATTTT. Encoded protein: CASSWRRITDTQYF.

This clone was recorded only once. The V and J genes are TRBV5-1 and TRBJ1-6, with 7 bases aligning to TRBD1. J was trimmed by 14 bases and V by 1 base; bases with no gene match: 6. The CDR3 is 13 amino acids. Germline CDR1 is SGHRS and CDR2 is YFSETQ. The CDR3 is CASSLWEGATLHF. For the CDR3, the DNA is TGCGCCAGCAGCTTGTGGGAGGGGGCGACCCTCCACTTT.

This clone has just one count. V and J are TRBV19 and TRBJ1-2, with D tentatively TRBD1 (5 bases). CDR1 and CDR2 (germline): LNHDA, SQIVND (reference sequence). The V gene lost 1 base and the J gene lost 8 bases, with 14 bases spanning the gap. The CDR3 runs 14 residues. CDR3 residues: CASSIVAGPSGYTF. The CDR3 DNA sequence: TGTGCCAGTAGTATAGTAGCAGGGCCGAGCGGCTACACCTTC.

The chain links TRBV5-5 to TRBJ2-7; 8 bases are a match to TRBD2. V shed 5 bases and J 2 bases; nucleotides not matched to a gene: 3. CDR1 and CDR2 (germline): SGHKS, YYEKEE (reference sequence). There are 13 residues in the CDR3. Written as DNA, the CDR3 is TGTGCCAGCAGGCGGACTAGCCCCTACGAGCAGTACTTC. It is translated as CASRRTSPYEQYF.

The rearrangement links TRBV19 to TRBJ1-1; 8 bases match TRBD1. Germline CDR1 is LNHDA and CDR2 is SQIVND (reference sequence). The CDR3 consists of 17 residues. V lost 2 bases, J lost 4 bases, and 12 bases stayed unmatched. The DNA of the CDR3 is TGTGCCAGTAGTATATTCTACGGACAGGGCGTTCGCACTGAAGCTTTCTTT. Its protein is CASSIFYGQGVRTEAFF.

This clone was counted a single time. This CDR3 is CASSPRDNVATNEKLFF. Written as DNA, the CDR3 is TGTGCCAGCAGCCCCCGGGACAACGTTGCAACTAATGAAAAACTGTTTTTT. This chain joins TRBV4-2 and TRBJ1-4; tentative D call: TRBD1 (6 bases). Trimming shortened V by 4 bases and J by 0 bases, and 15 bases separated the two germline ends. Looked up from germline, CDR1 is LGHNA and CDR2 is YNFKEQ. CDR3 length: 17 residues.

The CDR3 region is CASSSNSGTVGKTQYF. The DNA for the CDR3 is TGCGCCAGCAGCTCTAATTCCGGGACAGTTGGAAAGACCCAGTACTTC. The V gene is TRBV5-1, the J gene TRBJ2-5; 7 bases line up with TRBD1. The CDR3 is 16 residues long. Per the germline V gene, CDR1 is SGHRS and CDR2 is YFSETQ. The V gene end was trimmed by 3 bases and the J gene end by 6 bases; junction bases not matched to a gene: 14.

This chain connects TRBV6-1 to TRBJ2-7; tentative D call: TRBD1 (6 bases). Germline loops: CDR1 MNHNS, CDR2 SASEGT. The CDR3 has 14 amino acids. Between the trimmed V and J ends, which lost 5 bases and 2 bases, there was a span of 13 bases. CDR3 DNA: TGTGCCAGCAGTCGCAGGCAGGGGCCCTACGAGCAGTACTTC. It yields the protein CASSRRQGPYEQYF.

This clone appeared a single time. The chain employs TRBV4-1 and TRBJ1-3, with TRBD1 matching 7 bases. CDR1 and CDR2 from the germline V gene are MGHRA and YSYEKL. The CDR3 sequence is 18 residues long. With V trimmed by 0 bases and J by 1 base, 9 bases remained unmatched. The CDR3 coding sequence is TGCGCCAGCAGCCAAGATGTGGTCAGGGGGACTTCTGGAAACACCATATATTTT. It yields the protein CASSQDVVRGTSGNTIYF.

The gene calls are TRBV6-6 and TRBJ1-3; tentatively, D is TRBD1 (5 bases). The CDR3 is 15 amino acids. From germline, CDR1 is MNHNY and CDR2 SVGAGI (reference sequence). The V end was cut by 4 bases, the J end by 7 bases, with 17 bases between. The CDR3 sequence: CASSWRQGGFNTIYF. CDR3 DNA: TGTGCCAGCAGTTGGCGTCAGGGCGGGTTCAACACCATATATTTT.

This chain joins TRBV4-1 and TRBJ1-1, with 7 bases lining up with TRBD1. This CDR3 contains 15 residues. V trimming: 1 base; J trimming: 0 bases; junction bases outside the gene matches: 2. Germline lookup yields CDR1 MGHRA and CDR2 YSYEKL. CDR3 DNA sequence: TGCGCCAGCAGCCAAGCGACAGGGATGAACACTGAAGCTTTCTTT. Translated, it gives CASSQATGMNTEAFF.

The CDR3 bases are TGCGCCAGCAGCTTAAACCCAGGGGTTAACACTGAAGCTTTCTTT. Encoded protein: CASSLNPGVNTEAFF. This chain links TRBV5-1 with TRBJ1-1; maybe TRBD1 (6 bases). V gave up 2 bases and J gave up 2 bases, with 13 bases separating them. CDR3 length equals 15 residues. In germline, CDR1 is SGHRS, CDR2 YFSETQ.

The chain links TRBV7-9 to TRBJ2-1, with 7 bases that match TRBD2. The CDR3 is 17 amino acids. Germline-derived CDR1 and CDR2 are SEHNR and FQNEAQ (reference sequence). J lost 2 bases, V lost 2 bases, and 9 bases had no gene match. CDR3 bases: TGTGCCAGCAGCTTAAGGGTATGGACTAGTACCTACAATGAGCAGTTCTTC. It specifies CASSLRVWTSTYNEQFF.

The CDR3 DNA reads as TGTGCCAGCAGTCCGACATGGGGGTCGAGTTGGGGCACTGAAGCTTTCTTT. Translating gives CASSPTWGSSWGTEAFF. The chain uses TRBV2 and TRBJ1-1; D is possibly TRBD1 (5 bases). CDR3 length equals 17 residues. The ends were cut back, 5 bases at V and 4 bases at J, with 23 bases in the middle. Germline values: CDR1 SNHLY, CDR2 FYNNEI.

With regard to this clone: The sample contains more than one DNA sequence encoding this CDR3. The chain couples TRBV11-3 to TRBJ2-5; TRBD2 might be the D (6 bases). The CDR3 runs 13 residues. CDR1 and CDR2 from the germline V gene are SGHNT and YENEEA. The germline V and J ends were trimmed by 5 bases and 4 bases, with 11 bases remaining between them. The CDR3 here is CASSPGGGETQYF. The CDR3 DNA follows: TGTGCCAGCAGCCCCGGGGGTGGAGAGACCCAGTACTTC.

The chain uses TRBV27 and TRBJ2-7; possible D gene TRBD2, 5 bases. Germline V gene lookup returns CDR1 MNHEY and CDR2 SMNVEV (reference sequence). The CDR3 loop spans 15 amino acids. V lost 4 bases and J lost 4, with 17 bases in between. As DNA, the CDR3 is TGTGCCAGCAGTTACCGAGGGATAGGGTATTACGAGCAGTACTTC. It is translated as CASSYRGIGYYEQYF.